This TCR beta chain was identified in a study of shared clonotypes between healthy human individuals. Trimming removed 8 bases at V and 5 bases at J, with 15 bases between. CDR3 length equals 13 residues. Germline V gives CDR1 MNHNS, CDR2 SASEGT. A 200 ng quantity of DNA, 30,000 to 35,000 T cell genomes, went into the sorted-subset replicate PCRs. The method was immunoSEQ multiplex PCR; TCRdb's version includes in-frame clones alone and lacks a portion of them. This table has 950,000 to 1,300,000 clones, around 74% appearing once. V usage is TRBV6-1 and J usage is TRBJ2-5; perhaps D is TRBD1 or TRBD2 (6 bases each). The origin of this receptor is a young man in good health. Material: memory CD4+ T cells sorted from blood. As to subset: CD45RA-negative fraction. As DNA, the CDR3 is TGTGCCAGCGCGACGGGGGCGCGGGAGACCCAGTACTTC. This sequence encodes CASATGARETQYF.